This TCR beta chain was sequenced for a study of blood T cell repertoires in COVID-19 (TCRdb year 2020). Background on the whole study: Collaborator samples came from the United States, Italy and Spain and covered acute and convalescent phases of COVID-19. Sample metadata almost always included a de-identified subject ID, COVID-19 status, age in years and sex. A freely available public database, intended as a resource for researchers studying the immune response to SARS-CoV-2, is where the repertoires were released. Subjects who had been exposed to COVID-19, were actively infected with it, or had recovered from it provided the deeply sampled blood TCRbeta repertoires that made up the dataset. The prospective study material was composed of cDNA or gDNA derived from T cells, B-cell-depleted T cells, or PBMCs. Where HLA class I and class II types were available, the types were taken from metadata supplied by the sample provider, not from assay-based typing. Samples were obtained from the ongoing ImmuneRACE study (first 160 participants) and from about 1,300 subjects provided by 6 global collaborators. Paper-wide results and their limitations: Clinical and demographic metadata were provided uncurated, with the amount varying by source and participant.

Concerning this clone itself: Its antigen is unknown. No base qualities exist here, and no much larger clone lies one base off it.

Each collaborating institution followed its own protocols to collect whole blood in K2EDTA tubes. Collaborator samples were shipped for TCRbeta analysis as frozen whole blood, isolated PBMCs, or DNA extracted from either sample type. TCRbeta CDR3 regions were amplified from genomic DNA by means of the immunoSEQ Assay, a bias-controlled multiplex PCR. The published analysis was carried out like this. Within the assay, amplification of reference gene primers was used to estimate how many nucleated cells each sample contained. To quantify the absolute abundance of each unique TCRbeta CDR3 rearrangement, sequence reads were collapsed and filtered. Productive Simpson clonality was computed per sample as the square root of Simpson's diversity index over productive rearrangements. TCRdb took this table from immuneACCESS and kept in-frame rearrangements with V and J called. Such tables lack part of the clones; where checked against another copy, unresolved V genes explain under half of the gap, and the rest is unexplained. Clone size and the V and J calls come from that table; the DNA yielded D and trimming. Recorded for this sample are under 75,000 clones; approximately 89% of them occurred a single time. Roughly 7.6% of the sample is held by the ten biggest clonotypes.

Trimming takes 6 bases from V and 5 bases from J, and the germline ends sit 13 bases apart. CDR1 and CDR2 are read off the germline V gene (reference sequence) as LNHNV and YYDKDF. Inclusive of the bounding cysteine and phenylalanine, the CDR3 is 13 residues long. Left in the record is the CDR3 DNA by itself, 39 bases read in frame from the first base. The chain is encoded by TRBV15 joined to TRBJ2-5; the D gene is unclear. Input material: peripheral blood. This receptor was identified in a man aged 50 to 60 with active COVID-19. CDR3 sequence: CATSSSRSETQYF. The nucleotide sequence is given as TGTGCCACCAGTTCGTCGCGATCGGAGACCCAGTACTTC.